This T cell receptor beta chain appears in the sequencing data of a study of T cells after somatic rescue of genetic block. Data came from immunoSEQ multiplex PCR; TCRdb stores just in-frame clones and leaves some out. Of tens of thousands of clones listed, 92% were seen once; the top ten hold 3%. This clone was observed a single time. J gave up 14 bases and V 7 bases, and 5 bases lay outside the gene matches. Germline V gives CDR1 MNHEY, CDR2 SVGAGI. This CDR3 is 11 amino acids long. This TCR came from a man between 35 and 55 years old. V is TRBV6-5 and J is TRBJ2-3; 11 bases are a match to TRBD2. Source material: peripheral blood mononuclear cells (PBMCs). CDR3 region: CASKLAGEVYF. Here the CDR3 DNA reads TGTGCCAGCAAACTAGCGGGAGAGGTGTATTTT.